The T cell receptor beta chain under discussion was sequenced for a study of cytomegalovirus exposure and HLA in healthy donors. Study observations and caveats: Previous analysis showed most TCR beta V segments were productive about 90% or about 30% of the time.

PCR amplification relied on 60 Vbeta primers (plus 13 Jbeta primers). Produced via immunoSEQ multiplex PCR; TCRdb's table is partial and in-frame only. The sample includes about 180,000 clones, 70% to 85% of them seen just once. This clone was counted once. What it recognizes is unknown. V lost 1 base to trimming and J lost 4 bases, with 8 bases between them. This CDR3 region has 14 residues. Germline V gene data show CDR1 as SGHVS and CDR2 as FQNEAQ. The sequenced sample was PBMCs. The J gene is TRBJ1-5, the V gene TRBV7-8; D not resolved. The origin of this receptor is a man between 18 and 29 years old in good health and CMV-seronegative. Here the CDR3 reads CASSLELPNQPQHF. The CDR3, as DNA: TGTGCCAGCAGCTTAGAACTTCCGAATCAGCCCCAGCATTTT.